These 22 T cell receptor beta chains came from one sample sequenced in a study of beta chain features in type 1 diabetes. The study, taken as a whole, reports: Type 1 diabetes patients showed a moderate but significant shortening of TCRB CDR3s in all four CD4+ subsets.

Their antigen targets remain unknown. The study reverse transcribed the entire isolated RNA, so it sequenced expressed TCRB transcripts. Using immunoSEQ multiplex PCR, the repertoire was profiled, and TCRdb retains in-frame clones only, with some absent. The data hold 310,000 or so clones, with about 15% observed a single time. The sample was naive CD4+ T cells from blood. These receptors all stem from a man aged 18 to 29 with type 1 diabetes.

The chain combines TRBV9 with TRBJ2-1; D perhaps matches TRBD1 (5 bases). This CDR3 is 16 amino acids long. V was clipped by 0 bases and J by 0 bases, with 10 bases between them. The germline CDR1 and CDR2 sequences are SGDLS and YYNGEE. This chain's CDR3 is CASSVAKGNSYNEQFF. Here the CDR3 DNA reads TGTGCCAGCAGCGTAGCAAAGGGGAACTCCTACAATGAGCAGTTCTTC.

There are a few counts of this clone. The chain couples TRBV5-1 to TRBJ2-7; 13 bases line up with TRBD2. Losses at the gene ends were 4 bases for V and 1 base for J; bases not matched to a gene: 8. This CDR3 is built from 17 residues. Per germline, CDR1 SGHRS and CDR2 YFSETQ. The CDR3 DNA is TGCGCCAGCAGCCATACTAGCGGGAGGGCCGCGTCCTACGAGCAGTACTTC. It translates to CASSHTSGRAASYEQYF.

This chain connects TRBV19 to TRBJ2-7; D is unresolved. CDR3 length: 14 amino acids. The V end was cut by 5 bases, the J end by 0 bases, with 11 bases between. Germline V gene data show CDR1 as LNHDA and CDR2 as SQIVND (reference sequence). The CDR3 DNA reads TGTGCCAGTAGTCCGCTTCGGAGCTCCTACGAGCAGTACTTC. Protein product: CASSPLRSSYEQYF.

The table lists this clone with a few counts. The CDR3 region is CASSSGDQLWDEQFF. The CDR3 DNA follows: TGTGCCAGCAGCTCCGGAGACCAGCTGTGGGATGAGCAGTTCTTC. This chain connects TRBV11-3 to TRBJ2-1, with no clear D. V was trimmed by 4 bases and J by 8 bases, leaving 18 bases between them. The CDR3 has 15 residues. Germline V lookup: CDR1 SGHNT, CDR2 YENEEA.

The chain joins TRBV5-6 to TRBJ2-5; TRBD1 matches 7 bases. This CDR3 region has 14 residues. Per the germline V gene, CDR1 is SGHDT and CDR2 is YYEEEE. The V and J ends lost 4 bases and 13 bases, in that order; junction bases with no gene match: 16. The CDR3, as DNA: TGTGCCAGCAGCCTAGGGACAGATCGTCTCAAGAGGTACTTC. Translating gives CASSLGTDRLKRYF. Supplemented by reference TRBV5-6 and TRBJ2-5, the full variable domain reads DAGVTQSPTHLIKTRGQQVTLRCSPKSGHDTVSWYQQALGQGPQFIFQYYEEEERQRGNFPDRFSGHQFPNYSSELNVNALLLGDSALYLCASSLGTDRLKRYFGPGTRLLVL.

This chain connects TRBV7-2 to TRBJ2-5; D is unresolved. Germline-derived CDR1 and CDR2 are SGHTA and FQGNSA. The CDR3 consists of 13 residues. V lost 5 bases and J lost 1, with 8 bases in between. This CDR3 reads CASSPPSQETQYF. Written as DNA, the CDR3 is TGTGCCAGCAGCCCCCCCTCCCAAGAGACCCAGTACTTC.

This clone was seen a handful of times. The chain combines TRBV7-2 with TRBJ2-3; 11 bases map to TRBD2. Per germline, CDR1 SGHTA and CDR2 FQGNSA. The CDR3 consists of 14 residues. V lost 6 bases, J lost 5 bases, and 4 bases stayed unmatched. This chain's CDR3 is CASSPGTSGDTQYF. The CDR3 DNA is TGTGCCAGCAGTCCCGGGACTAGCGGAGATACGCAGTATTTT. Variable domain in full (rest from reference TRBV7-2 and TRBJ2-3): GAGVSQSPSNKVTEKGKDVELRCDPISGHTALYWYRQSLGQGLEFLIYFQGNSAPDKSGLPSDRFSAERTGGSVSTLTIQRTQQEDSAVYLCASSPGTSGDTQYFGPGTRLTVL.

The chain recombines TRBV29-1 with TRBJ2-7; D may be TRBD2 (6 bases). V lost 8 bases to trimming and J lost 0 bases, with 11 bases between them. The CDR3 length is 12 residues. Germline CDR1 SQVTM, CDR2 ANQGSEA. CDR3 bases: TGCAGCCGGGGGACGCCCTCCTACGAGCAGTACTTC. This codes for CSRGTPSYEQYF.

The chain uses TRBV7-9 and TRBJ2-5, with D tentatively TRBD2 (6 bases). Germline V gene data show CDR1 as SEHNR and CDR2 as FQNEAQ (reference sequence). The CDR3 consists of 15 residues. V was shortened by 5 bases and J by 4 bases, with 17 bases between the two germline ends. CDR3 amino acids: CASSPTSPEGETQYF. DNA for the CDR3: TGTGCCAGCAGCCCCACCTCCCCGGAGGGAGAGACCCAGTACTTC.

This clone was recorded a few times. The V gene is TRBV29-1, the J gene TRBJ2-3, with 11 bases identical to TRBD1. The CDR3 spans 13 residues. The V and J ends lost 7 bases and 4 bases, in that order; junction bases with no gene match: 4. Germline CDR1 reads SQVTM; CDR2 reads ANQGSEA. Written as DNA, the CDR3 is TGCAGCGCCCCGGGACAGGGGGCAGATACGCAGTATTTT. Its protein product is CSAPGQGADTQYF.

The V call is TRBV6-5, the J call TRBJ1-2, with D perhaps TRBD1 (5 bases). Trimming removed 1 base from V and 8 bases from J, with 11 bases in between. The CDR3 is made up of 13 amino acids. Per the germline V gene, CDR1 is MNHEY and CDR2 is SVGAGI. The CDR3 protein is CASSYYRRGGYTF. The CDR3 nucleotides are TGTGCCAGCAGTTACTACAGGAGAGGCGGCTACACCTTC.

V usage is TRBV7-2 and J usage is TRBJ2-2; TRBD2 matches 7 bases. The CDR3 extends over 16 amino acids. Germline loops: CDR1 SGHTA, CDR2 FQGNSA. J gave up 0 bases and V 5 bases, and 6 bases lay outside the gene matches. Here the CDR3 reads CASSLPSGANTGELFF. The CDR3 DNA reads as TGTGCCAGCAGCCTACCCAGCGGGGCGAACACCGGGGAGCTGTTTTTT.

The genes are TRBV28 and TRBJ1-2; maybe TRBD1 (6 bases). The germline V and J ends were trimmed by 5 bases and 10 bases, with 14 bases remaining between them. CDR1 is MDHEN, CDR2 SYDVKM, per germline. This CDR3 region has 12 residues. The CDR3 reads CASSPLDSYYTF. CDR3 in DNA: TGTGCCAGCAGTCCCCTGGACAGCTACTACACCTTC.

The V and J genes are TRBV20-1 and TRBJ1-1; the D is unclear. Germline CDR1 and CDR2: DFQATT and SNEGSKA (reference sequence). This CDR3 is built from 11 residues. V was cut by 1 base and J by 4 bases, with 4 bases left in between. This CDR3 is CSARGGTEAFF. The CDR3 nucleotides are TGCAGTGCTAGAGGAGGCACTGAAGCTTTCTTT.

This rearrangement joins TRBV2 to TRBJ2-5, with D possibly matching TRBD2 (6 bases). The CDR3 is made up of 13 amino acids. Per the germline V gene, CDR1 is SNHLY and CDR2 is FYNNEI. V was pared by 7 bases and J by 11 bases, with 20 bases between. The chain's CDR3 is CASKVGGAEFQYF. In DNA, the CDR3 is TGTGCCAGCAAGGTCGGCGGGGCCGAATTTCAGTACTTC.

The rearrangement uses TRBV7-2 and TRBJ2-2, with TRBD1 identical over 7 bases. J lost 1 base, V lost 4 bases, and 3 bases had no gene match. The CDR3 extends over 15 amino acids. Germline CDR1 reads SGHTA; CDR2 reads FQGNSA. CDR3 in amino acids: CASSSQGRNTGELFF. The CDR3 bases are TGTGCCAGCAGCTCACAGGGGCGGAACACCGGGGAGCTGTTTTTT.

The chain uses TRBV5-4 and TRBJ2-2, with 10 bases aligning to TRBD1. The CDR3 is 16 residues long. Germline assignment: CDR1 SGHNT and CDR2 YYREEE (reference sequence). V lost 4 bases and J lost 3; bases outside the gene matches: 6. CDR3 protein: CASSIRTGGYTGELFF. In DNA form, the CDR3 reads TGTGCCAGCAGCATCCGGACAGGGGGGTACACCGGGGAGCTGTTTTTT.

The count of this clone is one. The V gene is TRBV15, the J gene TRBJ1-5; D remains ambiguous. V dropped 0 bases and J dropped 7 bases, with 7 bases sitting between them. The length of the CDR3 is 13 residues. Germline CDR1 reads LNHNV; CDR2 reads YYDKDF (reference sequence). CDR3 coding DNA: TGTGCCACCAGCAGAGATATGGGCCAGCCCCAGCATTTT. This encodes CATSRDMGQPQHF.

This clone was observed a handful of times. The gene calls are TRBV10-3 and TRBJ2-3; the match to TRBD2 covers 12 bases. This CDR3 contains 14 residues. The junction had 4 bases not matched to a gene; V was cut back by 6 bases and J by 6 bases. CDR1 and CDR2 (germline): ENHRY, SYGVKD. CDR3 in DNA: TGTGCCATCAGCCAACTAGCGGGAGGTGATACGCAGTATTTT. This encodes CAISQLAGGDTQYF.

A few counts support this clone. This chain links TRBV7-2 with TRBJ1-3; no firm D call. Deletions cut 2 bases from V and 4 bases from J, with 9 bases between. CDR3 size: 14 residues. From germline, CDR1 is SGHTA and CDR2 FQGNSA. The CDR3 nucleotides read TGTGCCAGCAGCTTACAGTTCTTCGGAAACACCATATATTTT. As protein: CASSLQFFGNTIYF.

This clone was counted between two and nine times. The chain joins TRBV29-1 to TRBJ2-5; tentative D call: TRBD2 (6 bases). Trimming cost V 3 bases and J 4 bases, with 15 bases left between them. Germline V lookup: CDR1 SQVTM, CDR2 ANQGSEA. The CDR3 consists of 14 residues. CDR3 in amino acids: CSVEPGVRGETQYF. CDR3 bases: TGCAGCGTTGAGCCGGGGGTGCGTGGAGAGACCCAGTACTTC.

The rearrangement joins TRBV7-2 to TRBJ1-1; 7 bases map to TRBD1. Trimming at V came to 4 bases and at J to 4 bases, leaving 9 bases not matched to a gene. The CDR3 contains 15 residues. Germline assignment: CDR1 SGHTA and CDR2 FQGNSA. The CDR3 DNA follows: TGTGCCAGCAGCTATACAGGGGACGAAGGCACTGAAGCTTTCTTT. This gives the protein CASSYTGDEGTEAFF.